The present entry profiles one T cell receptor (beta chain) with its context. This clone's antigen is unknown. Base qualities are not provided; no much larger clone lies one nucleotide away. These data come from a study of human T cells and chemical hapten exposure listed by TCRdb under 2021. Turning to the overall study: For sensitization, 2% DPC in acetone was applied to a roughly 2 cm by roughly 2 cm area of upper inner arm skin. The mostly female patient cohort included alopecia areata with under or over 50% scalp involvement, alopecia totalis and alopecia universalis. Under 30 alopecia patients gave blood for TCR sequencing at one to four time points (pre-sensitization, 2, 6 and 24 weeks). Libraries were pooled for sequencing, and per-sample TCR yields varied mainly because of small differences in library volumes within the pool. Patch testing on the upper back used Finn chambers containing 0.01% DPC, with scoring done after 6 days according to International Contact Dermatitis Research Group standards. Weekly therapeutic DPC doses were additionally applied to the scalp of patients throughout the approximately 25-week study period. The study tracked peripheral blood TCR repertoire changes in vivo during primary and secondary sensitization to the hapten diphenylcyclopropenone (DPC) in alopecia patients. Blood samples were taken from patients before sensitization (week 0) and then at 2, 6 and about 24 weeks after DPC sensitization. Beyond this particular receptor, the publication reports: Alopecia, a presumed autoimmune disease, was present in all patients, so the immune response of the patients might differ from that of healthy individuals. After repeated subsampling, changes were observed in the strength of the expansion versus patch-test correlation and in the threshold at which the correlation became significant. The number of TCRs above 1 in 1000 frequency did not change with DPC sensitization; there was no evidence of global repertoire structure alterations. Significantly more large CDR3 similarity clusters were formed by expanded TCRs than by pre-sensitization or healthy control sets, consistent with antigen-driven responses. The number of PT1 expanded TCRs positively correlated with patch test score, significant at thresholds 8, 16 and 32 but not 4.

The sample's time point label is to be understood as: patch test 2, 6 weeks after DPC sensitization. The treatment or condition label on this specimen signifies: therapeutic diphenylcyclopropenone sensitization with weekly scalp DPC. Blood at each patch-test visit was drawn before the patch test was applied. Patients were considered eligible if aged 18 to 70, diagnosed with alopecia and deemed suitable for DPC therapy, and patients were excluded if pregnant. Unfractionated whole blood was collected in Tempus Blood RNA tubes, and total RNA was extracted from that blood. The library was built by means of RACE. The instrument given in TCRdb is NextSeq 500. During library preparation, unique molecular identifiers were attached to individual cDNA molecules so that TCRs could be counted quantitatively and reproducibly. Both TCR alpha and TCR beta chains were sequenced from each blood RNA sample. Turning to the authors' computational methods: The median number of TCRs per sample was approximately 93,000, ranging from about 20,000 to 750,000. The Decombinator software suite was used to annotate V, J and CDR3 in the TCR reads. For the PS versus PT1 abundance plots, all samples were subsampled to the same number of TCRs (28,000). TCRs were defined as expanded if absent before sensitization and observed at least eight times at the 2-week time point. The public reads were quality trimmed at Q25 with fastp and then assembled into clones with MiXCR by TCRdb, keeping productive beta chains. All rows with the same CDR3 protein become a single entry with the most common DNA and genes. The V and J calls and clone size come from TCRdb's table, not from the authors' own analysis. The sample table contains about 380,000 distinct CDR3 sequences; only one count was recorded for about 6.3% of them. The ten top clones hold about 5% of the sample.

Its CDR3 holds 14 amino acids, cysteine through phenylalanine. Here the CDR3 DNA is all that survives: 42 bases in frame from base 1. The germline V and J ends show losses of 3 bases and 4 bases respectively, and no gene match explains 6 bases of the junction. The germline V gene specifies SGHRS as CDR1 and YFSETQ as CDR2. This receptor chain uses TRBV5-1 and TRBJ1-1; 7 nucleotides in the junction match TRBD1. The sequence was obtained from a woman aged 18-29 years with alopecia areata. Some clones in this sample may be carry-over from other donors' samples. The sequences come from whole blood, collected in connection with sensitization to the hapten diphenylcyclopropenone (DPC). The DNA sequence reads TGCGCCAGCAGCTCGGGACAGTCAATCACTGAAGCTTTCTTT. It translates to CASSSGQSITEAFF.